This TCR beta chain comes out of a study of graft-versus-host responses after intestinal transplantation. Study summary: Those transplanted obtained multivisceral, liver-intestinal, or isolated intestinal grafts. Each patient got anti-thymocyte globulin induction, then tacrolimus and steroids for roughly 3 years.

On this clone: Its cognate antigen is unknown.

Germline V CDR1 and CDR2: SGHDN, FVKESK. This CDR3 has 15 residues. V was clipped by 0 bases and J by 7 bases, with 13 bases between them. General study findings and limits: When patients had graft-donor T cell macrochimerism, their allografts held high graft-versus-host to host-versus-graft clonal ratios.

The method was immunoSEQ multiplex PCR; TCRdb's version includes in-frame clones alone and lacks a portion of them. Of nearly 100,000 clones listed, 80% to 95% are singletons. This sequence originates from a human patient who received an intestinal transplant, so some T cells may come from the graft donor. The sample in question was PBMCs, obtained 453 days after intestinal transplant. The chain uses TRBV14 and TRBJ2-1, with D perhaps TRBD1 or TRBD2 (6 bases each). The CDR3 nucleotides are TGTGCCAGCAGCCAAGAGGGGGGCGCGGGGAATGAGCAGTTCTTC. As protein: CASSQEGGAGNEQFF.